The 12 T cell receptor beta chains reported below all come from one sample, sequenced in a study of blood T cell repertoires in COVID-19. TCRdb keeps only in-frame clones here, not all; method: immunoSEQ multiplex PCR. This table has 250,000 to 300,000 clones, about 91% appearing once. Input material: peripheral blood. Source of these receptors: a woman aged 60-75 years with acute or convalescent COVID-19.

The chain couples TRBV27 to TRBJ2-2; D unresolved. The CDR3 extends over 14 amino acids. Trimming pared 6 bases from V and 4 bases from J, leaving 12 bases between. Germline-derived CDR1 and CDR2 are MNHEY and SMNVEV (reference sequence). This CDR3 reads CASSSVSSTGELFF. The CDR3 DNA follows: TGTGCCAGCAGCTCGGTCTCTAGCACCGGGGAGCTGTTTTTT.

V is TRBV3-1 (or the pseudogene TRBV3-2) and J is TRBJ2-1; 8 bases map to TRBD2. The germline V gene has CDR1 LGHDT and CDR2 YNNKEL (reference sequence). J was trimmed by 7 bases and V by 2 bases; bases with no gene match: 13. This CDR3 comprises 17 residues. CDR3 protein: CASSQNLIGLAQNEQFF. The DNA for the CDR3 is TGTGCCAGCAGCCAAAATTTGATCGGACTAGCCCAGAATGAGCAGTTCTTC.

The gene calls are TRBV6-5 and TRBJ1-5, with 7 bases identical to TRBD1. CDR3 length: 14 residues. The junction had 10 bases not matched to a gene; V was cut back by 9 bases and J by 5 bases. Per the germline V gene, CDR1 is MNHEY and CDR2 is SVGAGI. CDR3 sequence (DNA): TGTGCCAGTCGATCCGGACAGGAGGATCAGCCCCAGCATTTT. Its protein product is CASRSGQEDQPQHF.

DNA for the CDR3: TGTGCCAGCAGCCCGAGAGGGGACTTCAATCAGCCCCAGCATTTT. Encoded protein: CASSPRGDFNQPQHF. This sequence joins TRBV28 and TRBJ1-5; TRBD1 is a possible D gene (5 bases). Looked up from germline, CDR1 is MDHEN and CDR2 is SYDVKM. Trimming cost V 6 bases and J 3 bases, with 15 bases left between them. The CDR3 contains 15 residues.

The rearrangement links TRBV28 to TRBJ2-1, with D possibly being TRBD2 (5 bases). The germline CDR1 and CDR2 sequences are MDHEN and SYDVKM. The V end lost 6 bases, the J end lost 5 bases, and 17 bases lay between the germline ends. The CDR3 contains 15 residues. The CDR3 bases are TGTGCCAGCAGCTCTCAAGCGGCGCAAGACAATGAGCAGTTCTTC. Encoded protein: CASSSQAAQDNEQFF.

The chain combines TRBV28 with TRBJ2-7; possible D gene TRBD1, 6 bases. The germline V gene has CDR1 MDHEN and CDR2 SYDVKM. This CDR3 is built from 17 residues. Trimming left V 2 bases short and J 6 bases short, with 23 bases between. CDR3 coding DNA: TGTGCCAGCAGTTTAAGGTGGATTAGGGACACCGTATTCGAGCAGTACTTC. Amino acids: CASSLRWIRDTVFEQYF.

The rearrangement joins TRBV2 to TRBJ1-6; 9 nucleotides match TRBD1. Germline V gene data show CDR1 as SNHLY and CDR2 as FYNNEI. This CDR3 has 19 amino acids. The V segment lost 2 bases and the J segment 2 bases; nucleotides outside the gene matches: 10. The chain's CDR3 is CASSEPGGQGSTYNSPLHF. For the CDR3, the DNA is TGTGCCAGCAGTGAACCCGGGGGACAGGGTAGCACCTATAATTCACCCCTCCACTTT.

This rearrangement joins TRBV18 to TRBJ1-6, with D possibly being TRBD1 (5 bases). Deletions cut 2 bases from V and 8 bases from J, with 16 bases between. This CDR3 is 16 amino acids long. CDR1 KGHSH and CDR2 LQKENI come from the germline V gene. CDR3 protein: CASSPGGSPSYSPLHF. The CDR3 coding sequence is TGTGCCAGCTCACCAGGGGGGAGTCCAAGTTATTCACCCCTCCACTTT.

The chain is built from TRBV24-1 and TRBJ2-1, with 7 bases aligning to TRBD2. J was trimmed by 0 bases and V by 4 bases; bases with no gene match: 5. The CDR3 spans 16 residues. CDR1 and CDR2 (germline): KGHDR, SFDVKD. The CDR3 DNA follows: TGTGCCACCAGTGAGGGCGGGGGAACCTCCTACAATGAGCAGTTCTTC. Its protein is CATSEGGGTSYNEQFF.

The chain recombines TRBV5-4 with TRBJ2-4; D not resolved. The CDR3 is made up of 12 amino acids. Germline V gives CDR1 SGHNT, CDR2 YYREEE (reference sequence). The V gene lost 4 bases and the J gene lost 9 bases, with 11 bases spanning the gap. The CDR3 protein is CASSPPTGIQYF. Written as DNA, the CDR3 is TGTGCCAGCAGCCCCCCAACGGGCATTCAGTACTTC.

The CDR3 bases are TGTGCCAGCAGTCGGGACAGAAACTATGGCTACACCTTC. This encodes CASSRDRNYGYTF. This sequence joins TRBV27 and TRBJ1-2; the match to TRBD1 covers 7 bases. CDR1 is MNHEY and CDR2 is SMNVEV in the germline V gene (reference sequence). The trim removed 5 bases at V and 2 bases at J, leaving 2 bases unmatched. This CDR3 spans 13 amino acids.

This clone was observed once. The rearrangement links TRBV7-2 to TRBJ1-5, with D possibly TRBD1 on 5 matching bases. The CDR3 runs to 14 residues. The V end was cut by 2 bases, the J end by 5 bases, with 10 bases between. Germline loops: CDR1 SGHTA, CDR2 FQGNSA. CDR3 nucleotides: TGTGCCAGCAGCTTACTGGGGCAAGATCAGCCCCAGCATTTT. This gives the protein CASSLLGQDQPQHF.